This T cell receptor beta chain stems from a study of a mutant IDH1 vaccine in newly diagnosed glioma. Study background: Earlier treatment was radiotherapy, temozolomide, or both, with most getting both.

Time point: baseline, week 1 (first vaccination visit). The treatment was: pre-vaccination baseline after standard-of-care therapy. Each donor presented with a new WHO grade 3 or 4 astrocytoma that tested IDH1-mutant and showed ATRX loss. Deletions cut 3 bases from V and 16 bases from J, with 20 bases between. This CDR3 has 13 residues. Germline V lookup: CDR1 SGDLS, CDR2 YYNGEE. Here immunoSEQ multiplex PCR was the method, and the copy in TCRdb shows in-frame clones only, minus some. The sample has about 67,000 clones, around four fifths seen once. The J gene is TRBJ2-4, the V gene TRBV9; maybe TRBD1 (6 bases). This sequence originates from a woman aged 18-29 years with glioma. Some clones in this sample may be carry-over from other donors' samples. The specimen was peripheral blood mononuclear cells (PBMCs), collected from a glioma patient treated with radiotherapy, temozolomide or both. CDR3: CASSGPLGQLLYF. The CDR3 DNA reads TGTGCCAGCAGCGGGCCCCTCGGACAGTTATTATACTTC.